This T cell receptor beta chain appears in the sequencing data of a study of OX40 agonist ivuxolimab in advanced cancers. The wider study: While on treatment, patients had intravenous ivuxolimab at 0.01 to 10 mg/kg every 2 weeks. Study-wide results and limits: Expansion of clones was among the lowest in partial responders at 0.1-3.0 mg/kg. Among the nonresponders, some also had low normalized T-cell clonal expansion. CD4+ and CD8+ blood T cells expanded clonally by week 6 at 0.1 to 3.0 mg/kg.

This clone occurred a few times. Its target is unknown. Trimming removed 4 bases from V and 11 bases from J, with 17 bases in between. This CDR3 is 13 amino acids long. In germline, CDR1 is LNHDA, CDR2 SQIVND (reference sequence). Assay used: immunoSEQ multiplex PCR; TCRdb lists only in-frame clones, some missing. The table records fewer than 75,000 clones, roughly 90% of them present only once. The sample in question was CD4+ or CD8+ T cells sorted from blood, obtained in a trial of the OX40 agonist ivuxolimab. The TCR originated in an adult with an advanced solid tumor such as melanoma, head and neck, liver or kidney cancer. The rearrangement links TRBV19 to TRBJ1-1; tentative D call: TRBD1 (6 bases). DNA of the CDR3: TGTGCCAGTAGTAAACTTCAGGGGAGGGAGGCTTTCTTT. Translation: CASSKLQGREAFF.